This T cell receptor beta chain emerged from a study of T cell responses to AZD1222 COVID-19 vaccine. As for the study in general: Both about-4-week and about-12-week second-dose recipients were combined.

Overall study findings and caveats: White British donors predominated, females outnumbered males, and clonal diversity was possibly underestimated. Dominant CD4 TCR responses targeted spike regions 160-218 and 743-854. Reports say nearly half of spike-specific TCRs go after unmutated variant regions.

Repertoires were generated with immunoSEQ multiplex PCR, while TCRdb's copy carries only in-frame clones and drops some. This table holds some 140,000 clones, under 95% found once. Worth noting for this clone: Antigen specificity is unknown.

The V end lost 3 bases, the J end lost 4 bases, and 15 bases lay between the germline ends. Per germline, CDR1 MNHEY and CDR2 SVGAGI. The CDR3 has 15 amino acids. The V and J genes are TRBV6-5 and TRBJ1-1; no clear D gene. The sample here was peripheral blood, taken on day 0 of AZD1222 vaccination. This TCR derives from an adult in good health. This CDR3 is CASSYGRGSGTEAFF. Here the CDR3 DNA reads TGTGCCAGCAGTTATGGACGAGGATCGGGCACTGAAGCTTTCTTT.